This T cell receptor (beta chain) stems from a study of TIL therapy for anti-PD-1-resistant metastatic lung cancer listed by TCRdb under 2021. General notes on the study: Enrolled patients had a median age of roughly 50 years (range roughly 35-85) and a median tumor PD-L1 proportion score of 6% to 6.5%. Most of the cohort had lung adenocarcinoma, a handful of tumors were EGFR-mutant and two were ALK-rearranged, and half of the patients were current or former smokers. Across the cohort, whole-exome sequencing showed a median non-synonymous tumor mutation burden of roughly 1.5 mutations per megabase. T cell receptor beta sequencing of tumor and peripheral blood was used to follow clonotypes across the tumor, the expanded TIL product and serial blood samples.

General study outcomes and caveats: Clonal turnover during TIL culture was high, and many clones enriched in the product were not detected in the baseline tumor, suggesting clonal contraction rather than faithful expansion. Because the cohort was highly selected, with more treatment-naive, never-smoker and oncogene-addicted patients than is typical, generalizability is limited. Higher clonality and lower diversity were observed in expanded TIL cultures than in baseline intratumoral T cells (median clonality around 6% vs 30%, p < 0.0001). The study protocol defined all tumor marker inferences as exploratory.

Concerning this clone: The antigen it binds to is not known. Per-base qualities were not stored, and no clone one base away is much larger.

From its cysteine to its phenylalanine, the CDR3 spans 16 amino acids. Only CDR3 DNA is held: 48 bases, read in frame from base 1. Reading the germline V gene gives CDR1 MNHEY and CDR2 SVGAGI. Germline trimming: 4 bases from V, 8 bases from J; junction bases outside gene matches: 8. The time point label of this sample denotes: pre-treatment sample, taken before nivolumab and TIL therapy. The baseline tumor samples were excised metastases, mostly pleural nodules or supraclavicular lymph nodes, taken from the same resection that was used to grow TIL. Tumors were harvested prior to any PD-1/PD-L1 blockade, after which nivolumab was administered to patients, and lymphodepletion, expanded TIL infusion and IL-2 were given to patients who progressed. Adults with stage 4 NSCLC were enrolled from late 2017 to early 2020 in a dual-center phase I trial. Samples came from a single-arm, open-label phase I trial of tumor-infiltrating lymphocyte therapy with nivolumab in advanced non-small cell lung cancer. Portions of each resected tumor were snap-frozen in liquid nitrogen and were stored at -80 degrees C. Tumor regions of interest were chosen on H&E sections by laser-capture macrodissection, pulverized into approximately 15 mg aliquots, and extracted with Qiagen Allprep kits.

TCR beta CDR3 regions were amplified from genomic DNA with the immunoSEQ v3 hsTCRB kit using bias-controlled multiplex PCR. TCR libraries were sequenced on an Illumina NextSeq 500 to approximately 2 million read pairs for survey level or roughly 4.5-6 million for deep level. In the paper's pipeline: V, D and J genes were assigned, non-productive sequences were removed, and clonality was reported by immunoSEQ Analyzer software. Repertoires were compared using productive Simpson clonality and Morisita overlap index of productive TRB rearrangements between infused TIL and blood. Entries here come from immuneACCESS through TCRdb and include only in-frame sequences with V and J called. Some clones fail to appear in such tables; in the studies checked, an unresolved V gene covers under half of the shortfall, and the cause of the remainder is unknown. The D gene and trimming were derived from the DNA, and the V and J assignments and clone size from that table. Present in this sample are more than 90,000 clones, about three fifths of which were seen just once. The biggest ten clones account for over 9.5% of the sample.

The TCR sequence derives from a person between 25 and 80 years old with non-small cell lung cancer. Here the chain combines TRBV6-5 and TRBJ2-3; a stretch of 14 junction bases matches TRBD2. Sequences were derived from tumor tissue, sampled at baseline. The DNA is as follows: TGTGCCAGCAGTTGGGGACTAGCGGGGGTCGGGGGTACGCAGTATTTT. Its protein reads: CASSWGLAGVGGTQYF.